The 27 T cell receptor beta chains given below trace back to one sample, sequenced in a study of monozygotic twins with inflammatory bowel disease (dated by TCRdb to between 2017 and 2020). Library preparation used 5' RACE. The run used an Illumina HiSeq 2500. TCRdb reprocessed the reads, and each CDR3 protein sequence is entered once, without DNA. The sample's table covers over 200,000 distinct CDR3 sequences. The leading ten clones occupy 7.5% to 8% of the sample. The sequencing sample was made of blood. The source of these receptors is a human donor with ulcerative colitis or Crohn's disease, or a healthy co-twin of an affected twin (not recorded which).

The V gene is TRBV7-9, the J gene TRBJ1-1. CDR3 length: 13 residues. Looked up from germline, CDR1 is SEHNR and CDR2 is FQNEAQ (reference sequence). The CDR3 here is CASSFLKNTEAFF.

This chain uses TRBV12-3 or TRBV12-4 with TRBJ2-3; TCRdb selects TRBD1, and the lack of DNA leaves this call unchecked. The CDR3 covers 15 residues. The CDR3 sequence: CASSPGTGNRDTQYF.

V and J are TRBV5-1 and TRBJ2-1; the TCRdb D gene call, TRBD1, has no DNA to confirm it. This CDR3 spans 13 amino acids. Looked up from germline, CDR1 is SGHRS and CDR2 is YFSETQ. Here the CDR3 reads CASSLGGRHEQFF.

This rearrangement joins TRBV15 to TRBJ2-4; TCRdb calls TRBD2, which cannot be checked without DNA. The CDR3 has 20 residues. Germline CDR1 is LNHNV and CDR2 is YYDKDF (reference sequence). The CDR3 sequence: CATSLLPTSVEAIAKNIQYF. The full variable domain, rest sourced from reference TRBV15 and TRBJ2-4, is DAMVIQNPRYQVTQFGKPVTLSCSQTLNHNVMYWYQQKSSQAPKLLFHYYDKDFNNEADTPDNFQSRRPNTSFCFLDIRSPGLGDTAMYLCATSLLPTSVEAIAKNIQYFGAGTRLSVL.

The V call is TRBV5-1, the J call TRBJ1-1. This CDR3 comprises 16 residues. Germline loops: CDR1 SGHRS, CDR2 YFSETQ. CDR3 protein: CASSSTPGGPDTEAFF.

The rearrangement links TRBV19 to TRBJ1-1. Germline V gives CDR1 LNHDA, CDR2 SQIVND (reference sequence). This CDR3 comprises 14 residues. The CDR3 reads CASRTGTMNTEAFF.

The CDR3 protein is CSAKVGGGGWYEQYF. The chain combines TRBV20-1 with TRBJ2-7; TCRdb picks TRBD2, but there is no DNA to check that call. CDR1 DFQATT and CDR2 SNEGSKA come from the germline V gene (reference sequence). There are 15 residues in the CDR3.

The rearrangement links TRBV7-8 to TRBJ2-1; TCRdb's D call, TRBD2, is unchecked because there is no DNA. CDR1 and CDR2 from the germline V gene are SGHVS and FQNEAQ. The CDR3 is 13 amino acids. The CDR3 sequence is CASSPRGRYEQFF. Combining the CDR3 with reference TRBV7-8 and TRBJ2-1 gives the whole variable domain GAGVSQSPRYKVAKRGQDVALRCDPISGHVSLFWYQQALGQGPEFLTYFQNEAQLDKSGLPSDRFFAERPEGSVSTLKIQRTQQEDSAVYLCASSPRGRYEQFFGPGTRLTVL.

The chain uses TRBV4-3 and TRBJ2-7. Germline loops: CDR1 LGHNA, CDR2 YSLEER. This CDR3 has 14 residues. The CDR3 loop is CASSQDWSSYEQYF.

This sequence joins TRBV6-2 or TRBV6-3 and TRBJ2-1; checking the TCRdb D call of TRBD2 is not possible without DNA. The CDR3 is made up of 12 amino acids. Germline V gene lookup returns CDR1 MNHEY and CDR2 SVGEGT. The chain's CDR3 is CASSGTSREQFF.

The chain carries TRBV4-3 and TRBJ1-5. The germline CDR1 and CDR2 sequences are LGHNA and YSLEER. The CDR3 runs to 15 residues. The CDR3 protein is CASSQALAGNQPQHF.

The chain uses TRBV7-2 and TRBJ2-7; no DNA is available, so the TRBD1 call from TCRdb remains unchecked. This CDR3 has 15 amino acids. CDR1 and CDR2 from the germline V gene are SGHTA and FQGNSA. The CDR3 reads CASSPDGQGAYEQYF.

The J gene is TRBJ1-1, the V gene TRBV5-1; TCRdb's D gene call, TRBD1, goes unchecked for lack of DNA. The CDR3 contains 14 residues. The V gene's germline CDR1 is SGHRS and CDR2 YFSETQ. This CDR3 is CASSSQTVNTEAFF.

The gene calls are TRBV7-9 and TRBJ2-2; no DNA is available, so the TRBD1 call from TCRdb remains unchecked. The germline V gene encodes CDR1 SEHNR and CDR2 FQNEAQ (reference sequence). The CDR3 contains 15 residues. CDR3 region: CASSFRTGHTGELFF. The variable domain in full, with the rest retrieved from reference TRBV7-9 and TRBJ2-2, is DTGVSQNPRHKITKRGQNVTFRCDPISEHNRLYWYRQTLGQGPEFLTYFQNEAQLEKSRLLSDRFSAERPKGSFSTLEIQRTEQGDSAMYLCASSFRTGHTGELFFGEGSRLTVL.

The V gene is TRBV5-8, the J gene TRBJ2-7. Germline CDR1 is SGHTS and CDR2 is YDEGEE. CDR3 length equals 12 residues. CDR3 loop: CASSPRRYEQYF.

The rearrangement joins TRBV11-2 to TRBJ1-6. CDR1 and CDR2 (germline): SGHAT, FQNNGV. This CDR3 is built from 15 residues. This chain's CDR3 is CASSSRAASNSPLHF. Based on the CDR3 plus reference TRBV11-2 and TRBJ1-6, the full variable domain is EAGVAQSPRYKIIEKRQSVAFWCNPISGHATLYWYQQILGQGPKLLIQFQNNGVVDDSQLPKDRFSAERLKGVDSTLKIQPAKLEDSAVYLCASSSRAASNSPLHFGNGTRLTVT.

This chain connects TRBV4-2 to TRBJ1-5; the D gene TCRdb calls, TRBD1, cannot be checked with no DNA. The CDR3 contains 15 residues. CDR1 and CDR2 (germline): LGHNA, YNFKEQ. CDR3: CASSQEGTGSQPQHF.

The chain employs TRBV20-1 and TRBJ1-2. Germline values: CDR1 DFQATT, CDR2 SNEGSKA (reference sequence). This CDR3 comprises 16 residues. The CDR3 reads CSARDLGRPAFYGYTF.

The chain is built from TRBV7-2 and TRBJ1-1; absent DNA, TCRdb's TRBD1 call cannot be checked. The germline V gene encodes CDR1 SGHTA and CDR2 FQGNSA. The CDR3 totals 15 residues. This chain's CDR3 is CASSLLTGGNTEAFF.

The chain couples TRBV5-1 to TRBJ2-5. This CDR3 spans 13 amino acids. Germline V gene sequence: CDR1 SGHRS, CDR2 YFSETQ. The CDR3 reads CASNDGSQETQYF. The full variable domain, its missing parts supplied by reference TRBV5-1 and TRBJ2-5, is KAGVTQTPRYLIKTRGQQVTLSCSPISGHRSVSWYQQTPGQGLQFLFEYFSETQRNKGNFPGRFSGRQFSNSRSEMNVSTLELGDSALYLCASNDGSQETQYFGPGTRLLVL.

This chain joins TRBV6-5 and TRBJ1-1; without DNA, the TCRdb call of TRBD1 cannot be checked. CDR1 MNHEY and CDR2 SVGAGI come from the germline V gene. CDR3 size: 13 residues. The chain's CDR3 is CASRPEQGTEAFF.

This chain uses TRBV5-4 with TRBJ2-3; without DNA, the TCRdb call of TRBD2 cannot be checked. Per the germline V gene, CDR1 is SGHNT and CDR2 is YYREEE (reference sequence). The CDR3 contains 16 residues. CDR3 in amino acids: CASSLGGTSGGGTQYF.

The chain carries TRBV6-1 and TRBJ2-3; without DNA, the TCRdb call of TRBD1 cannot be checked. The CDR3 contains 16 residues. Germline CDR1 and CDR2: MNHNS and SASEGT. The CDR3: CATGWQGIPSTDTQYF.

The gene calls are TRBV20-1 and TRBJ2-7; with no DNA, the TCRdb D assignment of TRBD2 cannot be verified. The V gene's germline CDR1 is DFQATT and CDR2 SNEGSKA (reference sequence). The CDR3 totals 15 residues. CDR3 amino acids: CSASDTGLAPYEQYF.

The chain has TRBV7-9 and TRBJ2-3; TCRdb outputs TRBD2, but without DNA this stays unchecked. This CDR3 region has 15 residues. The germline CDR1 and CDR2 sequences are SEHNR and FQNEAQ (reference sequence). The CDR3 loop reads CASSPSGPSTDTQYF.

The V call is TRBV4-1, the J call TRBJ2-7; TCRdb lists TRBD2, though no DNA is available to test this call. The CDR3 covers 16 residues. Germline values: CDR1 MGHRA, CDR2 YSYEKL. CDR3 region: CASSQGGTSGTYEQYF.

V usage is TRBV5-1 and J usage is TRBJ2-7; TCRdb selects TRBD1, and the lack of DNA leaves this call unchecked. The CDR3 totals 13 residues. Germline values: CDR1 SGHRS, CDR2 YFSETQ. The chain's CDR3 is CASSSGTYYEQYF.